A single T cell receptor (beta chain) is shown here with its context. The target antigen is unknown. This sample is drawn from a study of shared clonotypes between healthy human individuals. TCRdb keeps only in-frame clones here, not all; method: immunoSEQ multiplex PCR. The sample records under 2,000,000 clones, about 94% being singletons. Study observations and caveats: Four donors shared about 4.8% of their naive CD4 clonotypes. Larger estimated richness was generally recorded for naive subsets relative to memory subsets.

Germline CDR1 and CDR2: SEHNR and FQNEAQ (reference sequence). The CDR3 runs 14 residues. V was cut by 2 bases and J by 0 bases, with 7 bases left in between. CD8 cells regarded as naive lacked CD45RO, were positively chosen for CCR7, and omitted terminally differentiated effector memory CD45RA+ cells. The sequenced sample was naive CD8+ T cells sorted from blood. This sequence was found in a man in his late teens or twenties in good health. V gene TRBV7-9 combines with J gene TRBJ1-2; D not resolved. The CDR3 DNA is TGTGCCAGCAGCTTACAGAGTTCTAACTATGGCTACACCTTC. Protein sequence: CASSLQSSNYGYTF.